This T cell receptor (beta chain) was recorded in a study of OX40 agonist ivuxolimab in advanced cancers. Turning to the study itself: With ivuxolimab, an agonistic anti-OX40 (CD134) antibody, patients were treated. Study observations and caveats: The average count of expanded clones was higher among CD8+ T cells than among CD4+.

Germline V lookup: CDR1 SGHRS, CDR2 YFSETQ. The CDR3 consists of 13 residues. Trimming left V 0 bases short and J 4 bases short, with 7 bases between. Libraries were prepared by immunoSEQ multiplex PCR; TCRdb keeps only in-frame clonotypes and omits some of them. This table holds 50,000 to 75,000 clones, over 75% found once. As regards this clone: Its matching antigen is unknown.

The origin of this receptor is an adult with an advanced solid tumor such as melanoma, head and neck, liver or kidney cancer. This sample comprised CD4+ or CD8+ T cells sorted from blood, obtained in a trial of the OX40 agonist ivuxolimab. The V and J genes are TRBV5-1 and TRBJ1-2; D perhaps matches TRBD1 (6 bases). The CDR3 is CASSLEGGYGYTF. The DNA for the CDR3 is TGCGCCAGCAGCTTGGAGGGGGGCTATGGCTACACCTTC.